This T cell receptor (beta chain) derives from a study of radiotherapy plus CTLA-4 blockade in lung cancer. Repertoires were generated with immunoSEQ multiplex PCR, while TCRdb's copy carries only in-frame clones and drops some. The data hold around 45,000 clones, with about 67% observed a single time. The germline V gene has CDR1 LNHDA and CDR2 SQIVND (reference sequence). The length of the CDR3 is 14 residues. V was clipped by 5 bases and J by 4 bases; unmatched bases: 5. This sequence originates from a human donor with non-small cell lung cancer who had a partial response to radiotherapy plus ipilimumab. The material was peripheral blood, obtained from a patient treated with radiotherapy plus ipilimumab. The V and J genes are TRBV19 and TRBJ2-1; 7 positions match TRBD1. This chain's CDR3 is CASSFGTDYNEQFF. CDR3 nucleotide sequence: TGTGCCAGTAGTTTCGGGACAGATTACAATGAGCAGTTCTTC.